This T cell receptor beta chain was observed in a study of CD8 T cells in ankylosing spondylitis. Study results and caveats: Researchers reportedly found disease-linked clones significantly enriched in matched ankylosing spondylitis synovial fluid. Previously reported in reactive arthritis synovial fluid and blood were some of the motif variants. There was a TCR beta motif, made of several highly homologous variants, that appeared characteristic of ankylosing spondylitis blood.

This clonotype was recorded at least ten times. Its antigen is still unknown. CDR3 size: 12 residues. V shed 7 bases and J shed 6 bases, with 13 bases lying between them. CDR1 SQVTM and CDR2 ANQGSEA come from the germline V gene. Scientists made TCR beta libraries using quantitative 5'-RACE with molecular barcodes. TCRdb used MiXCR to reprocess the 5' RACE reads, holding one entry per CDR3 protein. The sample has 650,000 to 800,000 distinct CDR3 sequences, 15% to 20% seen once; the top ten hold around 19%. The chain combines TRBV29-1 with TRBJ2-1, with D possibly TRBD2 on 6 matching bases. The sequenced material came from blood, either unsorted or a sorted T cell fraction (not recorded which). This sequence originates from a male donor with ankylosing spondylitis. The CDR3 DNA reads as TGCAGCGCCTCGGGGGTTATCAATGAGCAGTTCTTC. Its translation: CSASGVINEQFF.